The T cell receptor (beta chain) described here comes from a study of blood T cell repertoires in COVID-19. Clones were read by immunoSEQ multiplex PCR, and TCRdb kept only the in-frame ones, dropping some. The data contain roughly 63,000 clones, 65% to 80% of them singletons. Trimming removed 5 bases from V and 4 bases from J; junction bases left unmatched: 5. The CDR3 is 14 amino acids. Germline-derived CDR1 and CDR2 are SGHVS and FQNEAQ. The chain employs TRBV7-8 and TRBJ1-5, with 7 bases matching TRBD1. Material for sequencing was peripheral blood. The TCR was taken from a human donor in a cohort sampled during active COVID-19. The CDR3 reads CASSGQARNQPQHF. The CDR3 DNA follows: TGTGCCAGCAGCGGACAGGCCCGTAATCAGCCCCAGCATTTT.